The next 3 T cell receptor beta chains were all read from a single sample in a study of blood T cell repertoires in COVID-19. Data came from immunoSEQ multiplex PCR; TCRdb stores just in-frame clones and leaves some out. The table includes 200,000 or so clones, around 90% detected once. The sequenced material came from PBMCs or T cells enriched from blood (not recorded which). These receptors were obtained from a woman aged 25-40 years who had been exposed to COVID-19.

This chain uses TRBV5-1 with TRBJ2-1; 8 bases line up with TRBD2. V shed 4 bases, J shed 8 bases, and the junction held 11 bases outside the gene matches. The CDR3 has 15 amino acids. Germline V lookup: CDR1 SGHRS, CDR2 YFSETQ. In nucleotides, the CDR3 is TGCGCCAGCAGCCCCGGACTAGCCGATGACGATGAGCAGTTCTTC. It is translated as CASSPGLADDDEQFF.

This chain links TRBV28 with TRBJ2-5; possible D gene TRBD1, 6 bases. V was cut by 2 bases and J by 2 bases, with 12 bases left in between. The germline V gene has CDR1 MDHEN and CDR2 SYDVKM. The CDR3 contains 15 residues. CDR3 sequence reads: CASSLGTRPQETQYF. The CDR3, as DNA: TGTGCCAGCAGTTTAGGGACAAGGCCACAAGAGACCCAGTACTTC.

This clone was seen only once. This sequence joins TRBV29-1 and TRBJ2-3; no reliable D call. The CDR3 sequence is 13 residues long. Germline CDR1 is SQVTM and CDR2 is ANQGSEA. V was cut by 7 bases and J by 3 bases, with 14 bases left in between. The CDR3 loop reads CSASPKTTDTQYF. In DNA, the CDR3 is TGCAGCGCCTCCCCCAAAACTACAGATACGCAGTATTTT.